Listed below are T cell receptor beta chains from one sample, sequenced in a study of T cell responses to AZD1222 COVID-19 vaccine. Assay used: immunoSEQ multiplex PCR; TCRdb lists only in-frame clones, some missing. The repertoire consists of 150,000 to 200,000 clones, with 94% occurring once and the leading ten covering approximately 0.64%. This sample comprised peripheral blood, obtained on day 0 of AZD1222 vaccination. These receptor sequences come from an adult in good health. The CDR3 runs from the conserved cysteine through the conserved F or W. A D gene is named only where the DNA matches it firmly. Not all rows give a size; the values are once, few, many and, for expanded clones, a class.

v_gene	j_gene	abundance	d_gene	CDR3nt	CDR3aa
TRBV28	TRBJ2-7	NA	NA	TGTGCCAGCAGTTCAGCCCCCCGGGACACCGCCTACGAGCAGTACTTC	CASSSAPRDTAYEQYF
TRBV30	TRBJ1-2	NA	TRBD1	TGTGCCTGGGGGACAGGGGACTACTATGGCTACACCTTC	CAWGTGDYYGYTF
TRBV20-1	TRBJ2-7	NA	NA	TGCAGTGCTAGAGATCACGAGCAGTACTTC	CSARDHEQYF
TRBV28	TRBJ1-1	NA	NA	TGTGCCAGCAGTTTGTCTGGGATGGGAGCTTTCTTT	CASSLSGMGAFF
TRBV12-3/TRBV12-4	TRBJ1-3	NA	NA	TGTGCCAGCAGGAGCTCTGGAAACACCATATATTTT	CASRSSGNTIYF
TRBV11-2	TRBJ1-3	once	NA	TGTGCCAGCAGCTCTCGCGGGGGAAGCTCTGGAAACACCATATATTTT	CASSSRGGSSGNTIYF
TRBV11-3	TRBJ2-1	NA	TRBD2	TGTGCCAGCAGCTTAGGGACTAGCCCTACAGATGAGCAGTTCTTC	CASSLGTSPTDEQFF
TRBV2	TRBJ2-1	NA	NA	TGTGCCAGCAGTGGGAAGCGGGACAGTGAGCAGTTCTTC	CASSGKRDSEQFF
TRBV6-5	TRBJ2-7	NA	TRBD2	TGTGCCAGCAGCTCCGGGACTAGCGGGAGCTACGAGCAGTACTTC	CASSSGTSGSYEQYF
TRBV7-8	TRBJ1-3	NA	NA	TGTGCCAGCAGCTTAGTAGGGACTGGAAACACCATATATTTT	CASSLVGTGNTIYF
TRBV2	TRBJ2-1	NA	TRBD2	TGTGCCAGCACCGAAACCCGGGGGAGGGAGTTCAATGAGCAGTTCTTC	CASTETRGREFNEQFF
TRBV5-1	TRBJ1-1	once	TRBD1	TGCGCCAGCAGCGGGGACAGGGAAGCTTTCTTT	CASSGDREAFF
TRBV4-1	TRBJ2-1	NA	NA	TGCGCCAGCAGCCAAGAAATCCACGGGTCCTACAATGAGCAGTTCTTC	CASSQEIHGSYNEQFF
TRBV7-9	TRBJ1-2	NA	NA	TGTGCCAGCGGAGGGGGCTATGGCTACACCTTC	CASGGGYGYTF
TRBV12-3/TRBV12-4	TRBJ2-1	NA	NA	TGTGCCAGCAGCCTCCCCGGGAATGAGCAGTTCTTC	CASSLPGNEQFF
TRBV10-2	TRBJ1-6	NA	NA	TGCGCCAGTACTCAAGGGGGAAATTCACCCCTCCACTTT	CASTQGGNSPLHF
TRBV27	TRBJ1-5	NA	NA	TGTGCCAGCAGTAGCAGGCCCCAGGAGCCCCAGCATTTT	CASSSRPQEPQHF
TRBV7-9	TRBJ1-5	NA	NA	TGTGCCAGCAGTTTCGATCCGGGCCAGCCCCAGCATTTT	CASSFDPGQPQHF
TRBV7-3	TRBJ2-3	NA	TRBD1	TGTGCCAGCAGCTCTACAGGGGCGACAGATACGCAGTATTTT	CASSSTGATDTQYF
TRBV27	TRBJ1-2	once	NA	TGTGCCAGCAGCTCCGGGACGAGCTATGGCTACACCTTC	CASSSGTSYGYTF
TRBV2	TRBJ2-1	NA	TRBD1	TGTGCCAGCAGTGAAGACGAGTGGGGGACAGGGAATCCCTATGAGCAGTTCTTC	CASSEDEWGTGNPYEQFF
TRBV7-2	TRBJ1-2	NA	TRBD1	TGTGCCAGCAGCCGGACAGGTGTTGGCTACACCTTC	CASSRTGVGYTF
TRBV7-9	TRBJ2-1	NA	TRBD2	TGTGCCAGCAGCTTAGATATAACTAGCGGGAGGGCCTACAATGAGCAGTTCTTC	CASSLDITSGRAYNEQFF
TRBV28	TRBJ2-3	once	TRBD1	TGTGCCAGCAGTTCTCCGGACAGGGGGCTGGGAGATACGCAGTATTTT	CASSSPDRGLGDTQYF
TRBV5-1	TRBJ1-3	NA	NA	TGCGCCAGCAGCTTGGCTTTGGGGAGCTCTGGAAACACCATATATTTT	CASSLALGSSGNTIYF
TRBV6-5	TRBJ2-3	once	TRBD2	TGTGCCAGCAGCCTCAGCGGGGCGGGTTATACGCAGTATTTT	CASSLSGAGYTQYF
TRBV27	TRBJ1-5	NA	NA	TGTGCCAGCAGTTTGGCATTCCGTCAGCCCCAGCATTTT	CASSLAFRQPQHF
TRBV16	TRBJ1-6	once	TRBD1	TGTGCCAGCAGCCCGGACAGGGCAAATTCACCCCTCCACTTT	CASSPDRANSPLHF
TRBV5-1	TRBJ1-6	NA	TRBD1	TGCGCCAGCAGCTTGGCCGGACAGGGTCGTTCACCCCTCCACTTT	CASSLAGQGRSPLHF
TRBV5-1	TRBJ2-1	NA	NA	TGCGCCAGCAGCTACTTTTCCCGGTTAAGTCAAGATTTTAATGAGCAGTTCTTC	CASSYFSRLSQDFNEQFF
TRBV27	TRBJ2-3	NA	NA	TGTGCCAGCAGTTCGCGACAGAACACAGATACGCAGTATTTT	CASSSRQNTDTQYF
TRBV7-9	TRBJ1-1	NA	NA	TGTGCCAGCAGCCCAACTTCTGTGGGGTACGTTTCGGGGGCTTTCTTT	CASSPTSVGYVSGAFF
TRBV5-4	TRBJ2-3	NA	NA	TGTGCCAGCAGCTTAGGGTCGACTCCAGATACGCAGTATTTT	CASSLGSTPDTQYF
TRBV27	TRBJ1-1	NA	NA	TGTGCCAGCAGTTTTGGAGGGTGGTCCACTGAAGCTTTCTTT	CASSFGGWSTEAFF
TRBV24-1	TRBJ2-3	NA	NA	TGTGCCACCAGCGGCTCGGCAGATACGCAGTATTTT	CATSGSADTQYF
TRBV21-1	TRBJ1-3	NA	NA	TGTGCCAGCAGCAAATTACGAGGGGGGCGACCATATGTCTCTGCGGGAAACACCATATATTTT	CASSKLRGGRPYVSAGNTIYF
TRBV15	TRBJ1-1	NA	TRBD1	TGTGCCACCAGCCGAGGGGACAGGGCGAACACTGAAGCTTTCTTT	CATSRGDRANTEAFF
TRBV28	TRBJ1-1	NA	TRBD1	TGTGCCAGCAGTCGTCCCGGGACAGGGATGACTGAAGCTTTCTTT	CASSRPGTGMTEAFF
TRBV10-2	TRBJ2-1	NA	TRBD2	TGCGCCAGCAGTGAGGGGCGGAGGACGAGCGGGCTAGCGGGTATCTACAATGAGCAGTTCTTC	CASSEGRRTSGLAGIYNEQFF
TRBV7-8	TRBJ1-2	NA	NA	TGTGCCAGCAGCACCCCGGACGGGTATGGCTACACCTTC	CASSTPDGYGYTF
TRBV30	TRBJ1-2	NA	NA	TGTGCCTGGACGCTCGGGACGGGAAACTATGGCTACACCTTC	CAWTLGTGNYGYTF
TRBV19	TRBJ2-2	once	TRBD2	TGTGCCAGTAGTATTCCCGGGACTAGCGCGACCGGGGAGCTGTTTTTT	CASSIPGTSATGELFF
TRBV5-4	TRBJ2-7	NA	TRBD2	TGTGCCAGCCATGCTAGCGGGAGGTTCTACGAGCAGTACTTC	CASHASGRFYEQYF
TRBV11-2	TRBJ2-1	NA	TRBD1	TGTGCCAGCAGCGCCAGGGGGCTGACTAGCTCCTACAATGAGCAGTTCTTC	CASSARGLTSSYNEQFF
TRBV27	TRBJ1-6	NA	NA	TGTGCCAGCAGTGGAGGGGAGTTTGATTCACCCCTCCACTTT	CASSGGEFDSPLHF